Shown below are 21 T cell receptor beta chains from a single sample sequenced in a study of blood T cells in healthy people across ages. The authors ran a second PCR of roughly 6 to 11 cycles using a sample-barcoded 5' primer and a J-beta primer mix. MiXCR, run by TCRdb on the 5' RACE reads, gives a single entry per CDR3 protein. Here the sample spans 600,000 to 900,000 distinct CDR3 sequences, about 26% being singletons. The data also belong to a second study, concerning T cells of mothers and their children.

Sequencing was done on a sample of blood. Receptors were obtained from a boy aged 5-17 years in good health.

This clonotype was picked up many times. J is TRBJ2-5 and V is TRBV18; the D is unclear. Trimming shortened V by 3 bases and J by 2 bases, and 7 bases separated the two germline ends. The CDR3 contains 13 residues. Looked up from germline, CDR1 is KGHSH and CDR2 is LQKENI. The CDR3 sequence is CASSPLSQETQYF. CDR3 bases: TGTGCCAGCTCACCTTTATCTCAAGAGACCCAGTACTTC.

The V call is TRBV2, the J call TRBJ2-3; 7 positions agree with TRBD2. This CDR3 has 11 residues. Germline V gives CDR1 SNHLY, CDR2 FYNNEI. With 11 bases clipped from V and 10 bases from J, the junction kept 9 bases outside the gene matches. CDR3 sequence reads: CAGGDSEAQYF. As DNA, the CDR3 is TGTGCCGGGGGGGACTCCGAGGCGCAGTATTTT.

V is TRBV7-8 and J is TRBJ2-2; D is unresolved. Deletions cut 2 bases from V and 5 bases from J, with 12 bases between. The CDR3 is 15 residues long. In germline, CDR1 is SGHVS, CDR2 FQNEAQ. The CDR3 is CASSLRRVGTGELFF. CDR3 coding DNA: TGTGCCAGCAGCTTACGAAGGGTGGGAACCGGGGAGCTGTTTTTT.

The chain has TRBV13 and TRBJ1-6; D remains ambiguous. CDR1 and CDR2 (germline): PRHDT, FYEKMQ (reference sequence). Deletions cut 2 bases from V and 6 bases from J, with 5 bases between. The CDR3 loop spans 13 amino acids. This CDR3 reads CASSLRSNSPLHF. For the CDR3, the DNA is TGTGCCAGCAGCTTAAGGAGTAATTCACCCCTCCACTTT.

This clonotype came up a few times. The V gene is TRBV29-1, the J gene TRBJ2-5; the match to TRBD1 covers 9 bases. The closer fit of TRBJ2-7 to the DNA end suggests the J call may be wrong. The CDR3 is 14 residues long. CDR1 SQVTM and CDR2 ANQGSEA come from the germline V gene. As DNA, the CDR3 is TGCAGCGTCCTCGACAGGGGGAACCCCTACGAGCAGTACTTC. This gives the protein CSVLDRGNPYEQYF.

This clonotype has more than one count but fewer than ten. The chain recombines TRBV5-4 with TRBJ2-5; 7 bases fit TRBD1. The CDR3 extends over 14 amino acids. The germline V gene has CDR1 SGHNT and CDR2 YYREEE (reference sequence). V dropped 7 bases and J dropped 0; count of bases not matched to a gene: 6. The CDR3 region is CASGRQGYQETQYF. CDR3 in DNA: TGTGCCAGCGGAAGACAGGGATACCAAGAGACCCAGTACTTC.

This clonotype was seen a few times. J is TRBJ1-1 and V is TRBV7-9; D is ambiguous. Deletions cut 6 bases from V and 1 base from J, with 6 bases between. The CDR3 is made up of 12 amino acids. CDR1 SEHNR and CDR2 FQNEAQ come from the germline V gene (reference sequence). The CDR3 spells CASRDGNTEAFF. The CDR3 DNA follows: TGTGCCAGCAGGGACGGGAACACTGAAGCTTTCTTT.

The chain carries TRBV11-2 and TRBJ2-5; D tentatively fits TRBD1 or TRBD2 (5 bases each). V dropped 5 bases and J dropped 5 bases, with 15 bases sitting between them. CDR1 and CDR2 (germline): SGHAT, FQNNGV. The CDR3 spans 14 residues. CDR3 coding DNA: TGTGCCAGCAGCCAAAACAGGAGGCAGGAGACCCAGTACTTC. Residues: CASSQNRRQETQYF.

This chain uses TRBV24-1 with TRBJ2-1; TRBD1 aligns across 8 bases. Germline CDR1 KGHDR, CDR2 SFDVKD. The CDR3 runs to 18 residues. V lost 4 bases and J lost 3; bases outside the gene matches: 13. The CDR3 reads CATSEQGVTGSCYNEQFF. The CDR3 nucleotides read TGTGCCACCAGTGAACAGGGGGTAACGGGGAGCTGCTACAATGAGCAGTTCTTC.

V usage is TRBV12-3 or TRBV12-4 and J usage is TRBJ1-1, with TRBD1 matching 8 bases. J gave up 3 bases and V 5 bases, and 5 bases lay outside the gene matches. The CDR3 loop spans 14 amino acids. In DNA, the CDR3 is TGTGCCAGCAGTCGGGGACAGGTCCACACTGAAGCTTTCTTT. It yields the protein CASSRGQVHTEAFF.

This clonotype was counted only a few times. CDR3 sequence: CASTPGTSGGTKETQYF. CDR3 sequence (DNA): TGTGCCAGCACCCCTGGGACTAGCGGGGGGACCAAAGAGACCCAGTACTTC. This chain links TRBV7-9 with TRBJ2-5; 15 nucleotides match TRBD2. V dropped 7 bases and J dropped 3; count of bases not matched to a gene: 9. Per the germline V gene, CDR1 is SEHNR and CDR2 is FQNEAQ (reference sequence). The CDR3 extends over 17 amino acids.

V and J are TRBV20-1 and TRBJ2-2; 7 nucleotides match TRBD1. The V and J ends lost 0 bases and 5 bases, in that order; junction bases with no gene match: 9. The germline V gene encodes CDR1 DFQATT and CDR2 SNEGSKA (reference sequence). There are 16 residues in the CDR3. CDR3 region: CSARDSRGPNTGELFF. Written as DNA, the CDR3 is TGCAGTGCTAGAGATTCTAGGGGGCCAAATACCGGGGAGCTGTTTTTT.

This clonotype was observed a handful of times. The chain is built from TRBV2 and TRBJ1-3; 8 nucleotides align to TRBD1. CDR3 length: 19 amino acids. From germline, CDR1 is SNHLY and CDR2 FYNNEI. Losses at the gene ends were 6 bases for V and 0 bases for J; bases not matched to a gene: 16. CDR3 sequence reads: CASSGQGAPWPHSGNTIYF. In DNA, the CDR3 is TGTGCCAGCAGCGGACAGGGAGCCCCTTGGCCCCACTCTGGAAACACCATATATTTT.

The rearrangement joins TRBV9 to TRBJ2-5; D is perhaps TRBD2 (6 bases). There are 14 residues in the CDR3. The V and J ends lost 0 bases and 8 bases respectively, with 14 bases between them. Germline CDR1 SGDLS, CDR2 YYNGEE. CDR3 nucleotide sequence: TGTGCCAGCAGCGTAGCTGGGACTGCCGACACCCAGTACTTC. Its protein is CASSVAGTADTQYF. The variable domain in full, completed from reference TRBV9 and TRBJ2-5, reads DSGVTQTPKHLITATGQRVTLRCSPRSGDLSVYWYQQSLDQGLQFLIQYYNGEERAKGNILERFSAQQFPDLHSELNLSSLELGDSALYFCASSVAGTADTQYFGPGTRLLVL.

This chain uses TRBV28 with TRBJ2-7, with 10 bases aligning to TRBD1. The trim removed 8 bases at V and 2 bases at J, leaving 9 bases unmatched. Germline V lookup: CDR1 MDHEN, CDR2 SYDVKM. The CDR3 totals 15 residues. The DNA of the CDR3 is TGTGCCAGCTCGACCACCGGGACAGGGGCCTACGAGCAGTACTTC. Translation: CASSTTGTGAYEQYF. Variable domain in full (rest from reference TRBV28 and TRBJ2-7): DVKVTQSSRYLVKRTGEKVFLECVQDMDHENMFWYRQDPGLGLRLIYFSYDVKMKEKGDIPEGYSVSREKKERFSLILESASTNQTSMYLCASSTTGTGAYEQYFGPGTRLTVT.

This clonotype was observed a handful of times. The chain is built from TRBV18 and TRBJ2-7; the D gene is possibly TRBD1 (5 bases). Trimming took off 3 bases at V and 4 bases at J, with 10 bases between the two ends. This CDR3 is built from 13 residues. Germline V gene data show CDR1 as KGHSH and CDR2 as LQKENI. The CDR3 nucleotides read TGTGCCAGCTCACCGACAGCTTCGTACGAGCAGTACTTC. Residues: CASSPTASYEQYF.

This clonotype was counted between two and nine times. A junction boundary mismatches the germline segment, possibly from a read error. This chain connects TRBV12-5 to TRBJ2-7, with TRBD1 as a possible D gene (6 bases). The CDR3 totals 17 residues. CDR1 is LGHNT and CDR2 is FRNRAP in the germline V gene. The chain's CDR3 is CASGTTGTSTFSYEQYF. CDR3 bases: TGTGCTAGTGGTACTACTGGGACATCAACCTTTTCCTATGAGCAGTACTTC. The full variable domain, with the rest looked up from reference TRBV12-5 and TRBJ2-7, is DARVTQTPRHKVTEMGQEVTMRCQPILGHNTVFWYRQTMMQGLELLAYFRNRAPLDDSGMPKDRFSAEMPDATLATLKIQPSEPRDSAVYFCASGTTGTSTFSYEQYFGPGTRLTVT.

The V gene is TRBV5-1, the J gene TRBJ2-3; TRBD2 is a possible D gene (6 bases). The CDR3 extends over 16 amino acids. Trimming stripped 0 bases from V and 2 bases from J, with 13 bases between. CDR1 is SGHRS and CDR2 is YFSETQ in the germline V gene. CDR3: CASSLVSGHSTDTQYF. DNA of the CDR3: TGCGCCAGCAGCTTGGTTAGCGGACATTCCACAGATACGCAGTATTTT.

The chain combines TRBV12-3 or TRBV12-4 with TRBJ1-4; 7 positions agree with TRBD1. This CDR3 comprises 14 residues. The V and J ends lost 2 bases and 8 bases, in that order; junction bases with no gene match: 5. The CDR3 coding sequence is TGTGCCAGCAGTTTAAACAGGGGACTCGAAAAACTGTTTTTT. It specifies CASSLNRGLEKLFF.

The J gene is TRBJ1-1, the V gene TRBV2; D is unclear. CDR3 length: 13 residues. The germline V gene has CDR1 SNHLY and CDR2 FYNNEI. V dropped 8 bases and J dropped 2 bases, with 12 bases sitting between them. This CDR3 reads CASSAWGNTEAFF. The CDR3 DNA follows: TGTGCCAGCTCGGCATGGGGAAACACTGAAGCTTTCTTT.

This clonotype was recorded a few times. The CDR3 here is CASSQRNEQFF. CDR3 DNA sequence: TGTGCCAGCAGCCAGAGGAATGAGCAGTTCTTC. V gene TRBV2 combines with J gene TRBJ2-5; D uncertain. Judging by the DNA end, TRBJ2-1 fits better; the J call may be wrong. The CDR3 has 11 residues. Per the germline V gene, CDR1 is SNHLY and CDR2 is FYNNEI.